This entry lists 29 T cell receptor beta chains sequenced from one sample in a study of T cells in women clearing cervical HPV infection. The protocol was immunoSEQ multiplex PCR, while the TCRdb copy is restricted to in-frame clones and leaves out a portion. The table counts under 20,000 clones; over 8.5% lies in the top ten. Sequencing used blood buffy coat. These receptors were collected from a woman between 18 and 70 years old with a cervical HPV16 infection that either progressed to CIN3+ or cleared (not recorded which).

As regards this clone: Read sequence stops 3 residues before the CDR3 end, and the germline J gene provides the missing end. The chain employs TRBV10-2 and TRBJ2-3; tentative D call: TRBD2 (6 bases). V shed 6 bases and J shed 2 bases, with 15 bases lying between them. The CDR3 consists of 15 residues. Germline CDR1 WSHSY, CDR2 SAAADI. Partial CDR3 DNA: TGCGCCAGCAGGGGGACGGGGGAAAACACAGATACG. As protein: CASRGTGENTDT. The entire CDR3 protein reads CASRGTGENTDTQYF.

Worth noting for this clone: The read terminates 3 residues ahead of where the CDR3 ends, so the germline J gene completes it. The chain uses TRBV5-1 and TRBJ1-2; D is unresolved. Germline V CDR1 and CDR2: SGHRS, YFSETQ. This CDR3 has 17 residues. Trimming took 0 bases from V and 0 from J, leaving 15 bases between them. The CDR3: CASSLGSQIPSNYGYTF. The DNA read from the CDR3 is TGCGCCAGCAGCTTGGGCAGTCAAATCCCCTCTAACTATGGC. Full variable domain (missing parts from reference TRBV5-1 and TRBJ1-2): KAGVTQTPRYLIKTRGQQVTLSCSPISGHRSVSWYQQTPGQGLQFLFEYFSETQRNKGNFPGRFSGRQFSNSRSEMNVSTLELGDSALYLCASSLGSQIPSNYGYTFGSGTRLTVV.

Regarding this clone: The sequenced fragment ends 3 residues before the CDR3 boundary, so the rest is inferred from the germline J gene. The rearrangement links TRBV6-4 to TRBJ1-1; perhaps TRBD1 as D (6 bases). The CDR3 sequence is 14 residues long. The V end lost 7 bases, the J end lost 2 bases, and 14 bases lay between the germline ends. The germline V gene encodes CDR1 MRHNA and CDR2 SNTAGT. The CDR3 region is CASKGVAGNTEAFF. The covered CDR3 bases are TGTGCCAGCAAGGGGGTAGCGGGTAACACTGAA.

Concerning this clone: The sequence runs out 3 residues before the end of the CDR3; the remainder is reconstructed from the germline J gene. The J gene is TRBJ2-2, the V gene TRBV5-5, with 10 positions matching TRBD1. Trimming at V came to 4 bases and at J to 5 bases, leaving 5 bases not matched to a gene. The CDR3 consists of 15 residues. Germline CDR1 SGHKS, CDR2 YYEKEE (reference sequence). Here the CDR3 reads CASSPRQGATGELFF. Incomplete CDR3 DNA: TGTGCCAGCAGCCCCCGACAGGGGGCGACCGGGGAG.

About this clone: The read finishes 3 residues shy of the CDR3 end, and the germline J gene is used to complete it. The rearrangement uses TRBV5-1 and TRBJ1-1; D uncertain. Germline values: CDR1 SGHRS, CDR2 YFSETQ. The CDR3 covers 13 residues. The CDR3 DNA, read in part, is TGCGCCAGCAGCTTGGCCTTCGGTACCGAA. It encodes CASSLAFGTE. The CDR3 in its entirety is CASSLAFGTEAFF.

Of note for this clone: The CDR3 end falls 3 residues outside the read, so it is completed with the germline J gene. The genes are TRBV12-3 or TRBV12-4 and TRBJ1-1; the D gene is possibly TRBD1 (6 bases). The CDR3 has 15 amino acids. The V gene lost 5 bases and the J gene lost 4 bases, with 17 bases spanning the gap. The CDR3 protein is CASSLQGLYGTEAFF. Partial CDR3 DNA: TGTGCCAGCAGTCTACAGGGATTGTACGGCACTGAA.

Of note for this clone: The CDR3 end lies 3 residues beyond the end of the read and is filled in from the germline J gene. This chain connects TRBV28 to TRBJ2-7; 8 positions match TRBD2. V lost 5 bases, J lost 0 bases, and 9 bases stayed unmatched. Per germline, CDR1 MDHEN and CDR2 SYDVKM. The CDR3 runs 16 residues. The chain's CDR3 is CASSNPRREASYEQYF. Partial CDR3 DNA: TGTGCCAGCAGTAACCCGCGGCGGGAGGCCTCCTACGAG. Supplemented by reference TRBV28 and TRBJ2-7, the full variable domain reads DVKVTQSSRYLVKRTGEKVFLECVQDMDHENMFWYRQDPGLGLRLIYFSYDVKMKEKGDIPEGYSVSREKKERFSLILESASTNQTSMYLCASSNPRREASYEQYFGPGTRLTVT.

Remarks on this clone: The CDR3 end is not reached by the read, which stops 3 residues before it; the germline J gene fills it in. The genes are TRBV5-1 and TRBJ1-2, with 8 bases matching TRBD1. The CDR3 length is 13 residues. The germline V gene has CDR1 SGHRS and CDR2 YFSETQ. The covered CDR3 bases are TGCGCCAGCAGCTTGCAGGGGGCGGAAGGC. It encodes CASSLQGAEG. The entire CDR3 protein is CASSLQGAEGYTF.

On this clone: The CDR3 end is not reached by the read, which stops 3 residues before it; the germline J gene fills it in. This rearrangement joins TRBV5-1 to TRBJ1-1; maybe TRBD1 (5 bases). Germline-derived CDR1 and CDR2 are SGHRS and YFSETQ. V was clipped by 6 bases and J by 5 bases, with 14 bases between them. This CDR3 is 13 amino acids long. The CDR3 bases that were read are TGCGCCAGCACCCTTCGGGGGGGGACTGAA. It codes for CASTLRGGTE. In full, the CDR3 reads CASTLRGGTEAFF.

Of note for this clone: The observed sequence ends 3 residues before the CDR3 terminus, with the missing tail filled in from the germline J gene. The gene calls are TRBV4-2 and TRBJ1-2; D is unresolved. V was pared by 0 bases and J by 6 bases, with 11 bases between. Germline loops: CDR1 LGHNA, CDR2 YNFKEQ. This CDR3 is 14 amino acids long. The covered CDR3 bases are TGTGCCAGCAGCCAAGAGTTGAGGGCAGATGGC. This gives the protein CASSQELRADG. The complete CDR3 sequence is CASSQELRADGYTF.

Points on this clone: The missing CDR3 end, 3 residues past where the read stops, is filled in from the germline J gene. The chain is built from TRBV2 and TRBJ1-1; possibly TRBD1 for D (5 bases). Germline V CDR1 and CDR2: SNHLY, FYNNEI. The CDR3 runs 12 residues. The CDR3 spells CASSPQGLEAFF. The part of the CDR3 DNA that was read is TGTGCCAGCAGCCCCCAGGGCCTCGAA.

In the case of this clone: The read terminates 3 residues before the CDR3 end, so the remaining end is supplied by the germline J gene. The chain uses TRBV12-3 or TRBV12-4 and TRBJ2-1; TRBD1 matches at 8 bases. There are 15 residues in the CDR3. The junction had 8 bases not matched to a gene; V was cut back by 7 bases and J by 3 bases. The CDR3 DNA, read in part, is TGTGCCAGCACATTGAGGGACAGGTACTACAATGAG. Protein sequence: CASTLRDRYYNE. The full-length CDR3 reads as CASTLRDRYYNEQFF.

This clone is labeled medium-sized based on frequency. The read comes to an end 3 residues before the CDR3 does, leaving the germline J gene to fill in the end. The chain carries TRBV5-1 and TRBJ1-4, with 7 bases lining up with TRBD1. From germline, CDR1 is SGHRS and CDR2 YFSETQ. This CDR3 region has 14 residues. Germline trimming cut 5 bases from V and 7 bases from J; bases unmatched to any gene: 8. This chain's CDR3 is CASSHRDSSEKLFF. The sequenced part of the CDR3 DNA is TGCGCCAGCAGTCACCGGGACAGTTCTGAAAAA.

Regarding this clone: The read terminates 3 residues before the CDR3 end, so the remaining end is supplied by the germline J gene. The chain combines TRBV10-1 with TRBJ2-2; D ambiguous. Germline V gene lookup returns CDR1 WNHNN and CDR2 SYGVQD (reference sequence). The CDR3 is made up of 13 amino acids. The germline V and J ends were trimmed by 2 bases and 9 bases, with 10 bases remaining between them. CDR3 DNA (partial): TGCGCCAGCAGTGAGGCCTACCTCCGGGAG. Its translation is CASSEAYLRE. The whole CDR3 region reads CASSEAYLRELFF.

Comment on this clone: The read ends 3 residues before the CDR3 terminus; that terminus is restored from the germline J gene. The chain recombines TRBV7-6 with TRBJ2-7, with 7 bases aligning to TRBD1. The V segment lost 5 bases and the J segment 5 bases; nucleotides outside the gene matches: 12. The CDR3 length is 15 residues. Germline CDR1 and CDR2: SGHVS and FNYEAQ. CDR3 sequence: CASSLLGQGVHEQYF. The covered CDR3 bases are TGTGCCAGCAGCCTCCTGGGGCAGGGGGTCCACGAG. Using reference TRBV7-6 and TRBJ2-7 for the parts outside the CDR3, the full variable domain is GAGVSQSPRYKVTKRGQDVALRCDPISGHVSLYWYRQALGQGPEFLTYFNYEAQQDKSGLPNDRFSAERPEGSISTLTIQRTEQRDSAMYRCASSLLGQGVHEQYFGPGTRLTVT.

Concerning this clone: Sequencing ends 3 residues short of the CDR3 end; the germline J gene provides the rest. The chain combines TRBV19 with TRBJ1-6, with 8 positions matching TRBD1. CDR1 LNHDA and CDR2 SQIVND come from the germline V gene (reference sequence). CDR3 length: 16 residues. The V segment lost 5 bases and the J segment 3 bases; nucleotides outside the gene matches: 6. CDR3 DNA (partial): TGTGCCAGTAGTGGACGTACAGGGGGCTATAATTCACCC. It yields the protein CASSGRTGGYNSP. The whole CDR3 is CASSGRTGGYNSPLHF.

Worth noting for this clone: The CDR3 goes on 3 residues after the read ends, and that part is filled in from the germline J gene. The chain employs TRBV5-4 and TRBJ1-1; D remains unclear. The germline CDR1 and CDR2 sequences are SGHNT and YYREEE (reference sequence). The CDR3 runs to 14 residues. V was shortened by 2 bases and J by 3 bases, with 11 bases between the two germline ends. The covered CDR3 bases are TGTGCCAGCAGCTTCGATTGGACTGACACTGAA. It specifies CASSFDWTDTE. The entire CDR3 protein is CASSFDWTDTEAFF. Filled out from reference TRBV5-4 and TRBJ1-1, the complete variable domain reads ETGVTQSPTHLIKTRGQQVTLRCSSQSGHNTVSWYQQALGQGPQFIFQYYREEENGRGNFPPRFSGLQFPNYSSELNVNALELDDSALYLCASSFDWTDTEAFFGQGTRLTVV.

With respect to this clone: The CDR3 end is not reached by the read, which stops 3 residues before it; the germline J gene fills it in. J is TRBJ1-4 and V is TRBV28; D not resolved. V lost 11 bases and J lost 4, with 14 bases in between. The CDR3 is 13 residues long. Germline CDR1 MDHEN, CDR2 SYDVKM. The CDR3 bases that were read are TGTGCCCCTCTCTCTTATAATAATGAAAAA. Its translation: CAPLSYNNEK. The CDR3, in full, reads CAPLSYNNEKLFF.

Concerning this clone itself: The CDR3 is cut off 3 residues early in the read; its end comes from the germline J gene. The chain joins TRBV5-4 to TRBJ2-5; a possible D gene is TRBD1 (6 bases). Germline V gives CDR1 SGHNT, CDR2 YYREEE (reference sequence). V lost 0 bases and J 2 bases, leaving 11 bases between the germline ends. The CDR3 spans 15 residues. The CDR3 DNA, read in part, is TGTGCCAGCAGCTTGGATGGGGGCGGACAAGAGACC. It yields the protein CASSLDGGGQET. The full-length CDR3 reads as CASSLDGGGQETQYF.

This CDR3 reads CASYPQIMNTEAFF. The sequenced CDR3 bases are TGTGCCAGCTACCCCCAGATCATGAACACTGAA. This rearrangement joins TRBV18 to TRBJ1-1, with D uncertain. The CDR3 extends 3 residues past the end of the read, so its final part is completed from the germline J gene. The CDR3 runs to 14 residues. The germline gives CDR1 KGHSH, CDR2 LQKENI. V lost 7 bases, J lost 0 bases, and 12 bases lay in between.

Comment on this clone: Sequencing ends 3 residues short of the CDR3 end; the germline J gene provides the rest. The chain carries TRBV6-4 and TRBJ2-3, with unresolved D. In germline, CDR1 is MRHNA, CDR2 SNTAGT. V was shortened by 6 bases and J by 0 bases, with 7 bases between the two germline ends. The CDR3 consists of 13 residues. CDR3 loop: CASSATSTDTQYF. Incomplete CDR3 DNA: TGTGCCAGCAGCGCCACTAGCACAGATACG.

A word on this clone: The read falls 3 residues short of the CDR3 end, and the missing part is taken from the germline J gene. The rearrangement uses TRBV7-8 and TRBJ2-7; 7 bases are a match to TRBD2. There are 15 residues in the CDR3. Unmatched junction bases numbered 8, after V lost 5 bases and J lost 1 base. Looked up from germline, CDR1 is SGHVS and CDR2 is FQNEAQ. The sequenced part of the CDR3 DNA is TGTGCCAGCAGCCCCCGGGACTACCCTTCCTACGAG. Translating gives CASSPRDYPSYE. The whole CDR3 sequence is CASSPRDYPSYEQYF.

For this clone: The read halts 3 residues ahead of the CDR3 end, with the missing end drawn from the germline J gene. V and J are TRBV29-1 and TRBJ1-1; no clear D gene. The CDR3 sequence is 12 residues long. Trimming took 4 bases from V and 2 from J, leaving 8 bases between them. The germline V gene has CDR1 SQVTM and CDR2 ANQGSEA. Partial CDR3 DNA: TGCAGCGTTGGGAGGGCAAACACTGAA. The encoded protein is CSVGRANTE. The complete CDR3 protein is CSVGRANTEAFF.

Points on this clone: The read ends 3 residues early relative to the CDR3; the germline J gene fills the gap. The V and J genes are TRBV19 and TRBJ2-2, with 7 nucleotides matching TRBD1. V gave up 6 bases and J gave up 3 bases; unmatched junction bases: 4. Per the germline V gene, CDR1 is LNHDA and CDR2 is SQIVND (reference sequence). The CDR3 spans 14 residues. The CDR3 region is CASRTGLDTGELFF. CDR3 DNA (partial): TGTGCCAGTAGGACAGGGTTGGACACCGGGGAG.

Of note for this clone: The read terminates 3 residues before the CDR3 end, so the remaining end is supplied by the germline J gene. V is TRBV6-1 and J is TRBJ2-1; 7 nucleotides align to TRBD2. Per the germline V gene, CDR1 is MNHNS and CDR2 is SASEGT. CDR3 length: 15 amino acids. Trimming took 4 bases from V and 5 from J; bases not matched to a gene: 8. The CDR3 here is CASSGSVGGNNEQFF. The sequenced part of the CDR3 DNA is TGTGCCAGCAGTGGTTCTGTGGGGGGGAACAATGAG.

A note on this clone: The observed sequence ends 3 residues before the CDR3 terminus, with the missing tail filled in from the germline J gene. The V call is TRBV27, the J call TRBJ2-7; D is unclear. This CDR3 spans 13 amino acids. The germline gives CDR1 MNHEY, CDR2 SMNVEV (reference sequence). V was pared by 2 bases and J by 0 bases, with 5 bases between. This chain's CDR3 is CASSLASSYEQYF. The part of the CDR3 DNA that was read is TGTGCCAGCAGTTTAGCGTCCTCCTACGAG.

Notes on this clone: The sequenced fragment ends 3 residues before the CDR3 boundary, so the rest is inferred from the germline J gene. This chain uses TRBV6-4 with TRBJ2-3; 14 positions match TRBD2. Germline-derived CDR1 and CDR2 are MRHNA and SNTAGT. Trimming removed 3 bases from V and 6 bases from J; junction bases left unmatched: 2. This CDR3 has 15 amino acids. The covered CDR3 bases are TGTGCCAGCAGTGAGACTAGCGGGGGGGCCGATACG. Its protein is CASSETSGGADT. The whole CDR3 region reads CASSETSGGADTQYF.

CDR3 bases read: TGCAGTGCTCAGCGCCCGGGACAGATCAACGTC. Amino acids: CSAQRPGQINV. The full CDR3 sequence reads CSAQRPGQINVLTF. The chain carries TRBV20-1 and TRBJ2-6; 7 bases map to TRBD1. The sequence runs out 3 residues before the end of the CDR3; the remainder is reconstructed from the germline J gene. The germline CDR1 and CDR2 sequences are DFQATT and SNEGSKA (reference sequence). The trim removed 5 bases at V and 9 bases at J, leaving 10 bases unmatched. The CDR3 consists of 14 residues.

As to this clone: The read stops 3 residues short of the end of the CDR3; the missing end is completed from the germline J gene. The V call is TRBV18, the J call TRBJ2-7; D remains ambiguous. CDR3 length: 15 residues. The V end lost 3 bases, the J end lost 0 bases, and 12 bases lay between the germline ends. The germline V gene encodes CDR1 KGHSH and CDR2 LQKENI. The DNA read from the CDR3 is TGTGCCAGCTCACCCTACAGAGGTGGCTCCTACGAG. It encodes CASSPYRGGSYE. The CDR3 in full is CASSPYRGGSYEQYF.